A single sample is the source of the 10 T cell receptor beta chains below, sequenced in a study of OX40 agonist ivuxolimab in advanced cancers. Generated by immunoSEQ multiplex PCR, the TCRdb table keeps only in-frame clones and is missing some. The sample shows 60,000 to 70,000 clones, 87% of them seen only once. Here the sequenced sample was CD4+ or CD8+ T cells sorted from blood, taken in a trial of the OX40 agonist ivuxolimab. These receptors all stem from an adult with an advanced solid tumor such as melanoma, head and neck, liver or kidney cancer.

This clone has more than one count but fewer than ten. V is TRBV19 and J is TRBJ1-5; weak D call: TRBD1 (5 bases). The germline gives CDR1 LNHDA, CDR2 SQIVND (reference sequence). With 3 bases removed from V and 11 bases from J, the gap between germline ends came to 14 bases. CDR3 size: 13 residues. The CDR3 region is CASSIEGKVAQHF. CDR3 in DNA: TGTGCCAGTAGTATTGAGGGGAAGGTGGCCCAGCATTTT.

The genes are TRBV28 and TRBJ2-7, with D maybe TRBD1 (6 bases). The length of the CDR3 is 15 residues. The germline V gene encodes CDR1 MDHEN and CDR2 SYDVKM. V lost 2 bases to trimming and J lost 2 bases, with 13 bases between them. CDR3: CASSLGGNRAYEQYF. The CDR3 nucleotides read TGTGCCAGCAGTTTAGGAGGAAACAGGGCCTACGAGCAGTACTTC.

V usage is TRBV19 and J usage is TRBJ1-4; D remains ambiguous. The CDR3 is made up of 14 amino acids. V lost 7 bases, J lost 8 bases, and 17 bases lay in between. Germline CDR1 LNHDA, CDR2 SQIVND (reference sequence). This CDR3 reads CASNAGLLNEKLFF. The CDR3 nucleotides are TGTGCCAGTAATGCAGGCCTTCTAAACGAAAAACTGTTTTTT. Full variable domain (rest looked up from reference TRBV19 and TRBJ1-4): DGGITQSPKYLFRKEGQNVTLSCEQNLNHDAMYWYRQDPGQGLRLIYYSQIVNDFQKGDIAEGYSVSREKKESFPLTVTSAQKNPTAFYLCASNAGLLNEKLFFGSGTQLSVL.

The chain has TRBV14 and TRBJ2-2, with TRBD2 matching 13 bases. V shed 7 bases and J 4 bases; nucleotides not matched to a gene: 6. CDR3 length: 16 residues. The germline V gene has CDR1 SGHDN and CDR2 FVKESK. The CDR3 sequence: CASNPWTSGSTGELFF. CDR3 bases: TGTGCCAGCAATCCATGGACTAGCGGGAGCACCGGGGAGCTGTTTTTT.

The rearrangement joins TRBV5-1 to TRBJ2-5, with 7 bases matching TRBD2. Germline V gene sequence: CDR1 SGHRS, CDR2 YFSETQ. The CDR3 runs to 15 residues. The V segment lost 2 bases and the J segment 0 bases; nucleotides outside the gene matches: 4. The CDR3: CASSLTSVYQETQYF. The CDR3 bases are TGCGCCAGCAGCTTAACTAGCGTGTACCAAGAGACCCAGTACTTC.

The rearrangement joins TRBV6-6 to TRBJ1-1; maybe TRBD1 (5 bases). CDR1 MNHNY and CDR2 SVGAGI come from the germline V gene (reference sequence). The CDR3 has 14 residues. Trimming shortened V by 5 bases and J by 1 base, and 11 bases separated the two germline ends. The CDR3 coding sequence is TGTGCCAGCAGTGACCGACAGTCGAACACTGAAGCTTTCTTT. Amino acids: CASSDRQSNTEAFF.

The sample holds one count of this clone. V usage is TRBV28 and J usage is TRBJ2-1; weak D call: TRBD2 (6 bases). The V end lost 4 bases, the J end lost 6 bases, and 10 bases lay between the germline ends. Germline loops: CDR1 MDHEN, CDR2 SYDVKM. The CDR3 has 13 residues. The CDR3 DNA reads TGTGCCAGCAGTTCCTCGACTAGCAATGAGCAGTTCTTC. This gives the protein CASSSSTSNEQFF.

As DNA, the CDR3 is TGTGCCAGCAGCTACGCCTCATCGGGTTCACCCCTCCACTTT. This encodes CASSYASSGSPLHF. V is TRBV11-2 and J is TRBJ1-6, with D unresolved. V was cut by 4 bases and J by 9 bases, with 13 bases left in between. The CDR3 length is 14 residues. Germline assignment: CDR1 SGHAT and CDR2 FQNNGV.

Only one count was recorded for this clone. J is TRBJ2-7 and V is TRBV28, with 8 bases identical to TRBD2. The CDR3 runs to 15 residues. Germline CDR1 reads MDHEN; CDR2 reads SYDVKM. V was clipped by 5 bases and J by 3 bases; unmatched bases: 9. The CDR3 DNA is TGTGCCAGCAGTCCACCGGGGGGGGCAGGCTACGAGCAGTACTTC. Protein product: CASSPPGGAGYEQYF. Looking up the rest from reference TRBV28 and TRBJ2-7 gives the full variable domain: DVKVTQSSRYLVKRTGEKVFLECVQDMDHENMFWYRQDPGLGLRLIYFSYDVKMKEKGDIPEGYSVSREKKERFSLILESASTNQTSMYLCASSPPGGAGYEQYFGPGTRLTVT.

The chain links TRBV19 to TRBJ1-6; D uncertain. The CDR3 covers 14 residues. Germline CDR1 is LNHDA and CDR2 is SQIVND (reference sequence). Trimming removed 4 bases at V and 7 bases at J, with 11 bases between. CDR3: CASSRVPENSPLHF. In nucleotides, the CDR3 is TGTGCCAGTAGTAGGGTCCCAGAGAATTCACCCCTCCACTTT.